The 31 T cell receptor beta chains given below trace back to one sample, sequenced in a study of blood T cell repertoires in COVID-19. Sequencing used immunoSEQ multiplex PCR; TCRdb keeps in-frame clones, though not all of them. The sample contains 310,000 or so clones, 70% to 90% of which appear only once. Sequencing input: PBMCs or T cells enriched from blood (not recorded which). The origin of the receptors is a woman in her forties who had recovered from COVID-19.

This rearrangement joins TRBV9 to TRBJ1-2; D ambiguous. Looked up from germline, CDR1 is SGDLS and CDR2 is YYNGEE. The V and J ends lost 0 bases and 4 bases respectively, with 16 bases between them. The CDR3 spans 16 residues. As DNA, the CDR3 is TGTGCCAGCAGCGTAGGGGCTCGGGGTTTAGGCTATGGCTACACCTTC. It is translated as CASSVGARGLGYGYTF.

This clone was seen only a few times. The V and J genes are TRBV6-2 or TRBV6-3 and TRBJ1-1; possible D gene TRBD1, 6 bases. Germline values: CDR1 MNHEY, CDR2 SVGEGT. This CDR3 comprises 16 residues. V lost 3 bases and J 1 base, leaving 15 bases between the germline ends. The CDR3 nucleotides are TGTGCCAGCAGTTATAGAGGGGACAAGCGGAACACTGAAGCTTTCTTT. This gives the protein CASSYRGDKRNTEAFF.

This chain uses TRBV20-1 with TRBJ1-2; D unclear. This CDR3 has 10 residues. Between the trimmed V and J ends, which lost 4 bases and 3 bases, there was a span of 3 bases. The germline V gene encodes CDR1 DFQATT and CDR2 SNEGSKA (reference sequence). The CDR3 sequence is CSATDYGYTF. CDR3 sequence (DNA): TGCAGTGCTACGGACTATGGCTACACCTTC.

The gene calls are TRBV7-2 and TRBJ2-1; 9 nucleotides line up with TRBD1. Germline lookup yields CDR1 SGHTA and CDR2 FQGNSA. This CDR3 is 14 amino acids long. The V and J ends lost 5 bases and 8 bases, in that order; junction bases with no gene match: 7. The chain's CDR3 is CASSHTTGGYEQFF. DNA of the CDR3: TGTGCCAGCAGCCACACGACAGGGGGATATGAGCAGTTCTTC.

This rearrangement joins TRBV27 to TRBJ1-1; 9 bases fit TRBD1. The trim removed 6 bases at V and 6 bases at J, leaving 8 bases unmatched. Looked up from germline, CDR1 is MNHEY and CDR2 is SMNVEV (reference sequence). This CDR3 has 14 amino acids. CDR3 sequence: CASRVGTGRAEAFF. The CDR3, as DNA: TGTGCCAGCAGGGTCGGGACAGGGAGAGCTGAAGCTTTCTTT.

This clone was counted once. The CDR3 protein is CASSETGGYQPQHF. Here the CDR3 DNA reads TGTGCCAGCAGTGAGACAGGGGGCTATCAGCCCCAGCATTTT. The chain carries TRBV2 and TRBJ1-5; 10 nucleotides align to TRBD1. CDR1 and CDR2 from the germline V gene are SNHLY and FYNNEI. The trim removed 3 bases at V and 5 bases at J, leaving 1 base unmatched. This CDR3 region has 14 residues.

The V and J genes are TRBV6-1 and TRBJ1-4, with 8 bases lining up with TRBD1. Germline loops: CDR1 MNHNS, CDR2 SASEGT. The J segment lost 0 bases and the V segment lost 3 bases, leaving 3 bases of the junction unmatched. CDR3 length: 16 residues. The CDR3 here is CASSDQGAPTNEKLFF. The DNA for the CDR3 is TGTGCCAGCAGTGACCAGGGGGCGCCAACTAATGAAAAACTGTTTTTT.

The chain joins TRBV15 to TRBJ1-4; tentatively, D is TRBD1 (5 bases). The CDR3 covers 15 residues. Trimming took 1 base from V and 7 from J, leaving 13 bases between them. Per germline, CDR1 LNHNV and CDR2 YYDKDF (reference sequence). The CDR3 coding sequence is TGTGCCACCAGCAGAGGGGGCGCCGGTTTTGAAAAACTGTTTTTT. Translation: CATSRGGAGFEKLFF. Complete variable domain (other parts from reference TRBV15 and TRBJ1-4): DAMVIQNPRYQVTQFGKPVTLSCSQTLNHNVMYWYQQKSSQAPKLLFHYYDKDFNNEADTPDNFQSRRPNTSFCFLDIRSPGLGDTAMYLCATSRGGAGFEKLFFGSGTQLSVL.

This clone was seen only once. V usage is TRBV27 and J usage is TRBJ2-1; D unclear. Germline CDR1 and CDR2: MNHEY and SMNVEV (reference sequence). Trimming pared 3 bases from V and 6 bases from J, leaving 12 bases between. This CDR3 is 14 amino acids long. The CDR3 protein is CASSFRLSSNEQFF. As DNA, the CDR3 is TGTGCCAGCAGTTTCCGGCTTAGCTCCAATGAGCAGTTCTTC.

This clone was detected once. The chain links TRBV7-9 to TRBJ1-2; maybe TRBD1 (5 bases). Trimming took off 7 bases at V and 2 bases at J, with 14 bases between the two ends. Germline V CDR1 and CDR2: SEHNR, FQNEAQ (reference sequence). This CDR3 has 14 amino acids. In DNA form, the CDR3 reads TGTGCCAGCACCACCCTGGGGGGAAACTATGGCTACACCTTC. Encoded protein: CASTTLGGNYGYTF.

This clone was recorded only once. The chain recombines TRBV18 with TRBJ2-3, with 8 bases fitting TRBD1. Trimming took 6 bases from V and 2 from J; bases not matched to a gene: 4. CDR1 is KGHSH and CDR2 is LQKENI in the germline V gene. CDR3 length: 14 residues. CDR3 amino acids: CASSGQGNTDTQYF. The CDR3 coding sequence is TGTGCCAGCTCCGGACAGGGAAACACAGATACGCAGTATTTT.

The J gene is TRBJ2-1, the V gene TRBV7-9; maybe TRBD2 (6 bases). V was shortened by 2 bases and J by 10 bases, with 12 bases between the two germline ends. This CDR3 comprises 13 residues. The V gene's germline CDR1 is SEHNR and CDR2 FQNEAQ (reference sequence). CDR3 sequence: CASSLTGVGEQFF. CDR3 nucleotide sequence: TGTGCCAGCAGCTTAACGGGGGTTGGGGAGCAGTTCTTC. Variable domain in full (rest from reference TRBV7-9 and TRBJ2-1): DTGVSQNPRHKITKRGQNVTFRCDPISEHNRLYWYRQTLGQGPEFLTYFQNEAQLEKSRLLSDRFSAERPKGSFSTLEIQRTEQGDSAMYLCASSLTGVGEQFFGPGTRLTVL.

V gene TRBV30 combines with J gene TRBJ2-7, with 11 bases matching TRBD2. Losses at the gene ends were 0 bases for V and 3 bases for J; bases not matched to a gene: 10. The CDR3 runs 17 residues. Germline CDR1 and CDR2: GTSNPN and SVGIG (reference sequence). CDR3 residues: CAWSVQGGLAAFYEQYF. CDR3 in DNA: TGTGCCTGGAGTGTACAGGGGGGACTAGCGGCGTTCTACGAGCAGTACTTC.

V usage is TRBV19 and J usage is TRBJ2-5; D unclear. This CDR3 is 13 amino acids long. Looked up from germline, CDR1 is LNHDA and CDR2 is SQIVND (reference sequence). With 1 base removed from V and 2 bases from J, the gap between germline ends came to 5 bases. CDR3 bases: TGTGCCAGTAGTATAGTAGTACAAGAGACCCAGTACTTC. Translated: CASSIVVQETQYF.

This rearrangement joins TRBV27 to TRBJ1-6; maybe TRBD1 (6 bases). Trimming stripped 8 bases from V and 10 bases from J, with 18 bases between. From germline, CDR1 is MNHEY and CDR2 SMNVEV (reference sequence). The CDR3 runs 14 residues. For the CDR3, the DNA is TGTGCCAGCGGGTCCCAGGGGCGTGGATCACCCCTCCACTTT. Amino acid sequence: CASGSQGRGSPLHF.

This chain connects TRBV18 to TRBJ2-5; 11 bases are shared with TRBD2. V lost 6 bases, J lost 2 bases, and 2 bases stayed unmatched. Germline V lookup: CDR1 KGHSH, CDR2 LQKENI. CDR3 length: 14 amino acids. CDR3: CASSGTSGQETQYF. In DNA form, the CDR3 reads TGTGCCAGCTCCGGGACTAGCGGACAAGAGACCCAGTACTTC.

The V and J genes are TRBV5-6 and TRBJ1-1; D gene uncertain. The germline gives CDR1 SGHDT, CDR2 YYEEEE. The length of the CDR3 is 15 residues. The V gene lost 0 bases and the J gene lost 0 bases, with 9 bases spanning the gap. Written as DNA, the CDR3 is TGTGCCAGCAGCTTGGCCGGAGGGATGAACACTGAAGCTTTCTTT. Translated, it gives CASSLAGGMNTEAFF.

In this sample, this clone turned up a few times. CDR3 nucleotides: TGCAGCAAGGGACAGAACTATGGCTACACCTTC. This gives the protein CSKGQNYGYTF. This sequence joins TRBV20-1 and TRBJ1-2, with 7 positions matching TRBD1. The CDR3 totals 11 residues. Germline values: CDR1 DFQATT, CDR2 SNEGSKA (reference sequence).

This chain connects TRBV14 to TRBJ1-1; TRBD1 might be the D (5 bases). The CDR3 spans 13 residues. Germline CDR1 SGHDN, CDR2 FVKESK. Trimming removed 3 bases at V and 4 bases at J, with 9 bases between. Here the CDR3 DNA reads TGTGCCAGCAGCCAGGTGGGGCGCACTGAAGCTTTCTTT. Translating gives CASSQVGRTEAFF.

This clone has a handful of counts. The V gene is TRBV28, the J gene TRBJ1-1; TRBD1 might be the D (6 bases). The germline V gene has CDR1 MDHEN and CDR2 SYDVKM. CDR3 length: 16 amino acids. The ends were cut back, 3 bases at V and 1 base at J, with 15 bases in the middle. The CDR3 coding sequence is TGTGCCAGCAGTTTTACGTCCCAGGGACAGAACACTGAAGCTTTCTTT. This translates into CASSFTSQGQNTEAFF.

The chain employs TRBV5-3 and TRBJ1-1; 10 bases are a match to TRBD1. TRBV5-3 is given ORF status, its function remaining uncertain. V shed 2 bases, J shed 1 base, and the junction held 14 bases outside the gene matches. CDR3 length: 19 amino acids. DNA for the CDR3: TGTGCCAGAAGCTTTTTAACAGACAGGGGGCGATATCCGAACACTGAAGCTTTCTTT. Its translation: CARSFLTDRGRYPNTEAFF.

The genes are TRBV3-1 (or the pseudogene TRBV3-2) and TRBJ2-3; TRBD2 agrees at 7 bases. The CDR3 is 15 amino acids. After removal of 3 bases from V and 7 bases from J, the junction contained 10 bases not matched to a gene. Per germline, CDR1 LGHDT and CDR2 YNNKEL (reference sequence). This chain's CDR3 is CASSQGRDYRYTQYF. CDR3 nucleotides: TGTGCCAGCAGCCAGGGCCGGGACTATCGGTATACGCAGTATTTT.

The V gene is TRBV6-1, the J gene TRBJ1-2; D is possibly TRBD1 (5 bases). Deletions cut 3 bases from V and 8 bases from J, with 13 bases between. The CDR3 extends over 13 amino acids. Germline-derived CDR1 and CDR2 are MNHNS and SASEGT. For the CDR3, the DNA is TGTGCCAGCAGTGAGGGGCACGCACGGGGCTACACCTTC. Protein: CASSEGHARGYTF.

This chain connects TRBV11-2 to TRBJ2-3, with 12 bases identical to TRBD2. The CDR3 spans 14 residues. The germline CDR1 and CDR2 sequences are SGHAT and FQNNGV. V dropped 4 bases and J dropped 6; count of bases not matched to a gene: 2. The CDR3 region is CASSSTSGSDTQYF. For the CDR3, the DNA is TGTGCCAGCAGCTCGACTAGCGGGAGTGATACGCAGTATTTT.

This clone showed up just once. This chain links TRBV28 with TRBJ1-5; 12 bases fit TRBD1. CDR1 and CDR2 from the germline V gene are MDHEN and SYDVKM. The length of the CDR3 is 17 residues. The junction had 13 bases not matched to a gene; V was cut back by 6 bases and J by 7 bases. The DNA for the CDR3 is TGTGCCAGCAGGAGCCCCGGGACAGGGGGCGTAAAGCAGCCCCAGCATTTT. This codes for CASRSPGTGGVKQPQHF.

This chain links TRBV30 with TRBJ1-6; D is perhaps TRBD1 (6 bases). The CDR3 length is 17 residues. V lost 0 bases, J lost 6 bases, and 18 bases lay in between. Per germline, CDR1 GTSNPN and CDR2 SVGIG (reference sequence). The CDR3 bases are TGTGCCTGGAGTGTGCGGGGGGCGGTGGACGCTAATTCACCCCTCCACTTT. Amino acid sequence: CAWSVRGAVDANSPLHF.

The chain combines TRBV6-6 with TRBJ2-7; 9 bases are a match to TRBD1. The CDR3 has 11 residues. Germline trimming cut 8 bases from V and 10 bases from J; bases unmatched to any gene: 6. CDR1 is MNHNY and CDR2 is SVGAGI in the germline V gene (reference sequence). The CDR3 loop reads CASQGQGKQYF. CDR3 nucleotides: TGTGCCAGCCAGGGACAGGGTAAACAGTACTTC.

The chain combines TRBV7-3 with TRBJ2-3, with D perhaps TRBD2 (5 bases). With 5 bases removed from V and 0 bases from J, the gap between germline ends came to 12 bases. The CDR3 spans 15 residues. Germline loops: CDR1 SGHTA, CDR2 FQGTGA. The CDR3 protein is CASSPKAESTDTQYF. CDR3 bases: TGTGCCAGCAGCCCGAAAGCGGAGAGCACAGATACGCAGTATTTT.

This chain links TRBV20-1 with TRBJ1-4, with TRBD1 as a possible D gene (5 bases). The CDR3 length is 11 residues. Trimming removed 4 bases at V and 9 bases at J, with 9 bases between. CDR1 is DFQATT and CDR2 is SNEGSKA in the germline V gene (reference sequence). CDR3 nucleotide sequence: TGCAGTGCTACGGACAAGCAAAAACTGTTTTTT. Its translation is CSATDKQKLFF.

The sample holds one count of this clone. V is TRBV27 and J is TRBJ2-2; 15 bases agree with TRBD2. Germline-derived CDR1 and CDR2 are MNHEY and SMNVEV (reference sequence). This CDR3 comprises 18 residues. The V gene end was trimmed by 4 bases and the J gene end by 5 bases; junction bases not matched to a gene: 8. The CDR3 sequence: CASSSAHGLAGGTGELFF. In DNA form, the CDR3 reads TGTGCCAGCAGTTCCGCCCACGGACTAGCGGGAGGGACCGGGGAGCTGTTTTTT.

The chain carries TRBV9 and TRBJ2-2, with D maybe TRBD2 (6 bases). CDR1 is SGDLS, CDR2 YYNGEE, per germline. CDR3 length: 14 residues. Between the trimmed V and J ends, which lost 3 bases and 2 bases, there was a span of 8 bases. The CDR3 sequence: CASSAGGNTGELFF. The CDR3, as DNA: TGTGCCAGCAGCGCCGGGGGAAACACCGGGGAGCTGTTTTTT.